Below are 21 T cell receptor beta chains sequenced from a single sample in a study of CD8 T cells in ankylosing spondylitis. One entry per CDR3 protein, called by TCRdb with MiXCR from the 5' RACE reads. This repertoire shows 150,000 to 250,000 distinct CDR3 sequences, 10% to 15% found once; its top ten account for 16%. Sequences were obtained from blood, either unsorted or a sorted T cell fraction (not recorded which). The receptor source for this set is a male donor with ankylosing spondylitis or in good health (not recorded which).

The rearrangement links TRBV6-4 to TRBJ2-5; D unclear. The ends were cut back, 5 bases at V and 5 bases at J, with 12 bases in the middle. Germline V CDR1 and CDR2: MRHNA, SNTAGT. The length of the CDR3 is 13 residues. CDR3 bases: TGTGCCAGCAGTCGGACGGGCCGGGAGACCCAGTACTTC. Amino acid sequence: CASSRTGRETQYF.

This clonotype showed up just a few times. The chain joins TRBV7-6 to TRBJ2-7; TRBD2 agrees at 8 bases. The CDR3 consists of 16 residues. The trim removed 4 bases at V and 4 bases at J, leaving 12 bases unmatched. Looked up from germline, CDR1 is SGHVS and CDR2 is FNYEAQ. The CDR3: CASSSGPAGGLYEQYF. CDR3 sequence (DNA): TGTGCCAGCAGCTCCGGTCCGGCGGGAGGACTTTACGAGCAGTACTTC.

This clonotype was recorded at least ten times. The chain combines TRBV7-7 with TRBJ2-3; TRBD1 is a possible D gene (5 bases). CDR3 length: 14 amino acids. Germline lookup yields CDR1 SSHAT and CDR2 FNYEAQ (reference sequence). The V and J ends lost 2 bases and 3 bases respectively, with 9 bases between them. DNA for the CDR3: TGTGCCAGCAGCTTAAAAGGGGCAACAGATACGCAGTATTTT. The encoded protein is CASSLKGATDTQYF.

This clonotype showed up just a few times. The chain carries TRBV12-3 or TRBV12-4 and TRBJ2-5; the match to TRBD2 covers 10 bases. CDR3 length: 17 residues. V was pared by 5 bases and J by 0 bases, with 9 bases of the junction left unmatched. CDR3 in amino acids: CASSQREAGGYQETQYF. CDR3 bases: TGTGCCAGCAGTCAACGGGAAGCGGGGGGGTACCAAGAGACCCAGTACTTC.

To note about this clonotype: The DNA is left out, because the CDR3 cannot be placed on it with certainty; the CDR3 is given as TCRdb lists it. The chain combines TRBV12-3 or TRBV12-4 with TRBJ1-2; the DNA was not compared with TRBD1, the D call given in the table. 14 amino acids form the CDR3, both terminal residues included. CDR3 in amino acids: CASSPSGRGRGYTF.

This clonotype has more than one count but fewer than ten. This rearrangement joins TRBV12-5 to TRBJ2-7, with D unresolved. The CDR3 is 15 amino acids. Looked up from germline, CDR1 is LGHNT and CDR2 is FRNRAP. V lost 0 bases and J 5 bases, leaving 14 bases between the germline ends. The CDR3 loop is CASGLVIGGANEQYF. In DNA form, the CDR3 reads TGTGCTAGTGGTTTGGTAATCGGCGGAGCTAACGAGCAGTACTTC.

In this sample, this clonotype turned up a few times. The chain employs TRBV6-5 and TRBJ1-2; no definite D call. Trimming stripped 2 bases from V and 4 bases from J, with 11 bases between. CDR3 size: 14 residues. Germline CDR1 MNHEY, CDR2 SVGAGI. The CDR3 DNA sequence: TGTGCCAGCAGTTACGGTGGCGGAGTCTATGGCTACACCTTC. Its translation is CASSYGGGVYGYTF.

This clonotype was recorded a few times. The CDR3 spells CASRGKGNVLLNTEAFF. For the CDR3, the DNA is TGTGCCAGCAGGGGCAAGGGCAACGTATTATTGAACACTGAAGCTTTCTTT. The V gene is TRBV12-3 or TRBV12-4, the J gene TRBJ1-1; D is uncertain. The CDR3 covers 17 residues. V dropped 6 bases and J dropped 0 bases, with 20 bases sitting between them.

The chain carries TRBV19 and TRBJ2-2; no firm D call. The germline V gene has CDR1 LNHDA and CDR2 SQIVND (reference sequence). Trimming pared 6 bases from V and 1 base from J, leaving 3 bases between. This CDR3 has 12 residues. CDR3 protein: CASRQNTGELFF. CDR3 nucleotides: TGTGCCAGTAGACAGAACACCGGGGAGCTGTTTTTT.

This clonotype was counted a few times. This chain uses TRBV2 with TRBJ2-2; D unclear. CDR3 length: 13 residues. With 2 bases removed from V and 5 bases from J, the gap between germline ends came to 6 bases. The germline V gene encodes CDR1 SNHLY and CDR2 FYNNEI. The CDR3 sequence is CASSERLTGELFF. The CDR3 DNA follows: TGTGCCAGCAGTGAACGGCTGACCGGGGAGCTGTTTTTT. The complete variable domain, with remaining parts taken from reference TRBV2 and TRBJ2-2, reads EPEVTQTPSHQVTQMGQEVILRCVPISNHLYFYWYRQILGQKVEFLVSFYNNEISEKSEIFDDQFSVERPDGSNFTLKIRSTKLEDSAMYFCASSERLTGELFFGEGSRLTVL.

The rearrangement uses TRBV24-1 and TRBJ2-1; unclear D gene. V was trimmed by 4 bases and J by 0 bases, leaving 9 bases between them. Germline V lookup: CDR1 KGHDR, CDR2 SFDVKD. This CDR3 has 15 residues. The CDR3 is CATSDHQSSYNEQFF. The CDR3, as DNA: TGTGCCACCAGTGACCACCAGAGCTCCTACAATGAGCAGTTCTTC.

This clonotype is medium-sized within its sample. The V call is TRBV10-3, the J call TRBJ2-7; perhaps TRBD2 as D (6 bases). Deletions cut 6 bases from V and 0 bases from J, with 12 bases between. CDR1 is ENHRY, CDR2 SYGVKD, per germline. CDR3 length: 14 amino acids. The CDR3 nucleotides are TGTGCCATCAGCGCGCGGGGAGACTCCTACGAGCAGTACTTC. Protein product: CAISARGDSYEQYF.

The chain is built from TRBV6-4 and TRBJ2-3; D may be TRBD2 (6 bases). Germline CDR1 and CDR2: MRHNA and SNTAGT. V was pared by 2 bases and J by 6 bases, with 9 bases between. The CDR3 totals 13 residues. The CDR3 DNA reads as TGTGCCAGCAGTGACGGGGGGAAGGATACGCAGTATTTT. Amino acid sequence: CASSDGGKDTQYF.

This clonotype was counted ten times or more. The J gene is TRBJ2-1, the V gene TRBV7-9; 7 bases fit TRBD2. This CDR3 contains 14 residues. The V gene end was trimmed by 4 bases and the J gene end by 6 bases; junction bases not matched to a gene: 6. The germline gives CDR1 SEHNR, CDR2 FQNEAQ (reference sequence). As DNA, the CDR3 is TGTGCCAGCAGCTCCCATAGGACTAGCAATGAGCAGTTCTTC. The encoded protein is CASSSHRTSNEQFF.

This clonotype was counted at least ten times. The rearrangement links TRBV4-2 to TRBJ2-5; no clear D. The CDR3 sequence is 12 residues long. V lost 0 bases to trimming and J lost 7 bases, with 6 bases between them. Germline CDR1 is LGHNA and CDR2 is YNFKEQ. The CDR3 region is CASSQDPGTQYF. CDR3 DNA: TGTGCCAGCAGCCAAGACCCGGGGACCCAGTACTTC.

This chain links TRBV7-8 with TRBJ1-2; unclear D gene. This CDR3 is 14 amino acids long. Germline V gives CDR1 SGHVS, CDR2 FQNEAQ. Trimming cost V 5 bases and J 6 bases, with 16 bases left between them. Here the CDR3 reads CASSLIRESNGYTF. The CDR3 DNA follows: TGTGCCAGCAGCCTAATCCGGGAATCGAATGGCTACACCTTC.

The chain employs TRBV11-2 and TRBJ2-7; the D is unclear. Germline CDR1 is SGHAT and CDR2 is FQNNGV. This CDR3 has 13 residues. The ends were cut back, 7 bases at V and 3 bases at J, with 13 bases in the middle. The CDR3 sequence: CASTYNDGYEQYF. Here the CDR3 DNA reads TGTGCCAGCACCTATAATGACGGCTACGAGCAGTACTTC.

This clonotype was detected a few times. This chain links TRBV30 with TRBJ2-2, with TRBD1 identical over 8 bases. CDR3 length: 15 amino acids. CDR1 is GTSNPN and CDR2 is SVGIG in the germline V gene (reference sequence). J was trimmed by 3 bases and V by 2 bases; bases with no gene match: 5. Here the CDR3 DNA reads TGTGCCTGGAGTCGACAGGGGCGAGACACCGGGGAGCTGTTTTTT. Translation gives CAWSRQGRDTGELFF.

CDR3 sequence reads: CASSPRTGQPQHF. The CDR3 DNA follows: TGTGCCAGCAGCCCCCGGACAGGGCAGCCCCAGCATTTT. The V gene is TRBV7-9, the J gene TRBJ1-5; 8 bases are a match to TRBD1. Trimming took 5 bases from V and 7 from J; bases not matched to a gene: 4. Germline V gene lookup returns CDR1 SEHNR and CDR2 FQNEAQ (reference sequence). The CDR3 contains 13 residues.

CDR3 coding DNA: TGCGCCAGCAGCTTGGTTGGGGGGCCCGAGCAGTACTTC. Translated, it gives CASSLVGGPEQYF. The chain is built from TRBV5-1 and TRBJ2-7, with D possibly called TRBD1 or TRBD2 (6 bases each). Trimming cost V 0 bases and J 6 bases, with 10 bases left between them. CDR1 SGHRS and CDR2 YFSETQ come from the germline V gene. This CDR3 has 13 residues.

In its sample, this clonotype was seen a few times. This chain uses TRBV7-9 with TRBJ1-1; 8 bases line up with TRBD1. The germline CDR1 and CDR2 sequences are SEHNR and FQNEAQ (reference sequence). CDR3 length: 14 residues. V gave up 1 base and J gave up 4 bases; unmatched junction bases: 2. In nucleotides, the CDR3 is TGTGCCAGCAGCTTAGTCAGGGGGCGCACTGAAGCTTTCTTT. It codes for CASSLVRGRTEAFF. Drawing the rest from reference TRBV7-9 and TRBJ1-1, the complete variable domain is DTGVSQNPRHKITKRGQNVTFRCDPISEHNRLYWYRQTLGQGPEFLTYFQNEAQLEKSRLLSDRFSAERPKGSFSTLEIQRTEQGDSAMYLCASSLVRGRTEAFFGQGTRLTVV.